The sequence of this TCR beta chain was determined in a study of shared clonotypes between healthy human individuals. Looked up from germline, CDR1 is LNHDA and CDR2 is SQIVND (reference sequence). The CDR3 covers 18 residues. The V and J ends lost 3 bases and 6 bases, in that order; junction bases with no gene match: 15. The authors split each subset's genomic DNA evenly across several immunoSEQ plates. Sequencing used immunoSEQ multiplex PCR; TCRdb keeps in-frame clones, though not all of them. The data hold about 2.1 million clones, with more than 85% observed a single time. Positively selected for CCR7, the CD45RO-negative cells used as naive CD8 cells excluded terminally differentiated effector memory CD45RA+ cells. Healthy adults negative for HIV, lacking recent acute infections or vaccinations, served as donors. All the donors were Caucasian adults who lived in Nashville, Tennessee.

This TCR derives from a man younger than 30 in good health. Some clones in this sample may be carry-over from other donors' samples. This chain uses TRBV19 with TRBJ1-5; 9 nucleotides match TRBD1. The sample comprised naive CD8+ T cells from PBMCs. For the CDR3, the DNA is TGTGCCAGTAGTATCTCCGTTTCGGACAGGGGATATTTTCAGCCCCAGCATTTT. This sequence encodes CASSISVSDRGYFQPQHF.